These T cell receptor beta chains were read from a single sample in a study of blood T cell repertoires in COVID-19. Profiling relied on immunoSEQ multiplex PCR, and the TCRdb table lists in-frame clones only, not all of them. The data contain some 200,000 clones, just over 85% of them singletons. Sequenced sample: peripheral blood. The receptors stem from a middle-aged man with acute or convalescent COVID-19. Both conserved end residues are part of each CDR3. The D gene is left open where the match is weak. Rows give clone size only sometimes, using once, few, many, or a class for an expanded clone.

- TRBJ1-5 - TRBV29-1 TGCAGCGTTGGTCCGCAGGAGGGGCCTACCCCGGGTCAGCCCCAGCATTTT CSVGPQEGPTPGQPQHF
- TRBJ1-5 - TRBV19 TGTGCCAGTAGTACTTTTGCCGGTCAGCCCCAGCATTTT CASSTFAGQPQHF
TRBD1 TRBJ2-6 - TRBV10-2 TGCGCCAGCAGGCATCTTCCGGGACAGGAAGCCTCTGGGGCCAACGTCCTGACTTTC CASRHLPGQEASGANVLTF
- TRBJ1-6 - TRBV19 TGTGCCAGTAGCCTGAGCTCCTATAATTCACCCCTCCACTTT CASSLSSYNSPLHF
- TRBJ1-2 - TRBV19 TGTGCCAGTACCCCGACAGGTACTAACTATGGCTACACCTTC CASTPTGTNYGYTF
- TRBJ1-4 once TRBV7-9 TGTGCCAGCAGCCGCCCCCCGCAGAGGGAAGGAAATGAAAAACTGTTTTTT CASSRPPQREGNEKLFF
- TRBJ1-5 - TRBV2 TGTGCCAGCAGTGCCCAGAATCAGCCCCAGCATTTT CASSAQNQPQHF
- TRBJ1-4 - TRBV2 TGTGCCACTAGGACAGTAGACCATGAAAAACTGTTTTTT CATRTVDHEKLFF
- TRBJ1-6 - TRBV7-6 TGTGCCAGCAGGTTACAGGGAGGTGATAATTCACCCCTCCACTTT CASRLQGGDNSPLHF
TRBD2 TRBJ2-5 - TRBV5-1 TGCGCCAGCAGGGCGAGCGGGGGGCTAGGAGAGACCCAGTACTTC CASRASGGLGETQYF
TRBD1 TRBJ1-2 - TRBV3-1/TRBV3-2 TGTGCCAGCAGCCAATGGACAGGGGGCAACTATGGCTACACCTTC CASSQWTGGNYGYTF
TRBD1 TRBJ1-2 - TRBV12-3/TRBV12-4 TGTGCCAGCAGTAGGCAGGGGGATGGCTACACCTTC CASSRQGDGYTF
- TRBJ2-3 - TRBV5-1 TGCGCCAGCAGCCACCTAGCGTTCGGCACAGATACGCAGTATTTT CASSHLAFGTDTQYF
- TRBJ1-2 - TRBV7-5 TGTGTCAGAAGTCCCGGGAGGGGGAACAACCTACCTAACTATGGCTACACCTTC CVRSPGRGNNLPNYGYTF
TRBD1 TRBJ2-7 - TRBV9 TGTGCCAGCAAATTTAGTGGGGATGACGACAGGGCATGCGACTCCTACGAGCAGTACTTC CASKFSGDDDRACDSYEQYF
TRBD1 TRBJ2-7 - TRBV6-5 TGTGCCAGCAGTTCTCAGCGGACAGGGGATCGCTACGAGCAGTACTTC CASSSQRTGDRYEQYF
- TRBJ1-2 - TRBV25-1 TGTGCCAGCAGCTTTAGCTCAACTATGGGCTACACCTTC CASSFSSTMGYTF
- TRBJ1-2 - TRBV6-4 TGTGCCAGCAGTGGTGGGGCCGAGTCTAACTATGGCTACACCTTC CASSGGAESNYGYTF
TRBD2 TRBJ2-5 - TRBV6-6 TGTGCCAGCAGAACCAGCGGGGGGCCCCCAGAGACCCAGTACTTC CASRTSGGPPETQYF
- TRBJ1-5 - TRBV6-1 TGTGCCAGCAGTGACCGACAGTATCGCAATCAGCCCCAGCATTTT CASSDRQYRNQPQHF
- TRBJ1-2 - TRBV11-2 TGTGCCAGCAGCTTAGGAGCTGGCTACACCTTC CASSLGAGYTF
TRBD1 TRBJ1-4 - TRBV6-5 TGTGCCAGCAGTCCCGGGACAGTGGACGAAAAACTGTTTTTT CASSPGTVDEKLFF
TRBD1 TRBJ2-1 - TRBV19 TGTGCCAGTAGTCTGGGACAGGGGGCGAATGAGCAGTTCTTC CASSLGQGANEQFF
TRBD1 TRBJ1-1 - TRBV5-5 TGTGCCAGCAGTCGTTGGACCGGACAGGGAAGGAACACTGAAGCTTTCTTT CASSRWTGQGRNTEAFF
- TRBJ2-1 - TRBV6-5 TGTGCCAGCAGTCGGACTTGGAATGAGCAGTTCTTC CASSRTWNEQFF
- TRBJ1-1 - TRBV6-6 TGTGCCAGCAGTCCGGACATCTCTGGAGCTTTCTTT CASSPDISGAFF
- TRBJ1-6 - TRBV7-6 TGTGCCAGCAGCCCACTGACAGGAGCGAATTCACCCCTCCACTTT CASSPLTGANSPLHF
TRBD1 TRBJ1-1 - TRBV11-2 TGTGCCAGCAGACGTGACAGGGCCCCCGCTGAAGCTTTCTTT CASRRDRAPAEAFF
- TRBJ1-3 - TRBV5-1 TGCGCCAGCAGCTTGGGCCAGGGTGAAAACACCATATATTTT CASSLGQGENTIYF
TRBD1 TRBJ1-2 - TRBV5-5 TGTGCCAGCAGCTTTTCCGGGACAGAGATATCCTATGGCTACACCTTC CASSFSGTEISYGYTF
- TRBJ2-7 - TRBV2 TGTGCCAGCAGTCGGACTGCAGGCGAGCAGTACTTC CASSRTAGEQYF
- TRBJ1-5 - TRBV6-1 TGTGCCAGCAGTGAGTACTTTAAGGGGAATCAGCCCCAGCATTTT CASSEYFKGNQPQHF
- TRBJ1-2 once TRBV6-1 TGTGCCAGCAGTGAGATGGGGAGCTATGGCTACACCTTC CASSEMGSYGYTF
- TRBJ2-3 - TRBV7-9 TGTGCCAGCAGCTTCCTTGCGGGTGTCCCCTCGGATACGCAGTATTTT CASSFLAGVPSDTQYF
TRBD1 TRBJ1-1 - TRBV2 TGTGCCAGCAGCCTACAGGGGATGAGCACTGAAGCTTTCTTT CASSLQGMSTEAFF
TRBD1 TRBJ2-7 - TRBV6-5 TGTGCCAGCAGGTCGACAGGGGGCACGGGCGAGCAGTACTTC CASRSTGGTGEQYF
TRBD1 TRBJ1-1 - TRBV4-1 TGCGCCAGCAGCCACCCCCATGCCGAGGGGGCCACTGAAGCTTTCTTT CASSHPHAEGATEAFF
- TRBJ1-1 - TRBV5-1 TGCGCCAGCAGCTTCACGGGACAAGAGAACACTGAAGCTTTCTTT CASSFTGQENTEAFF
TRBD1 TRBJ1-2 once TRBV19 TGTGCCAGTAGTGTAGGGACAGCCTCCTATGGCTACACCTTC CASSVGTASYGYTF
- TRBJ1-5 once TRBV6-5 TGTGCCAGCAGTTCGTATCCTTATAGCAATCAGCCCCAGCATTTT CASSSYPYSNQPQHF
TRBD1 TRBJ1-2 - TRBV3-1/TRBV3-2 TGTGCCAGCAGCCTCCAGACACAGGGGTCTGGCTACACCTTC CASSLQTQGSGYTF
- TRBJ1-5 - TRBV9 TGTGCCAGCAGCGTCGGGAATAGCAATCAGCCCCAGCATTTT CASSVGNSNQPQHF
TRBD1 TRBJ1-5 - TRBV6-5 TGTGCCAGCAGTTTGCGGACAGGGAATCAGCCCCAGCATTTT CASSLRTGNQPQHF